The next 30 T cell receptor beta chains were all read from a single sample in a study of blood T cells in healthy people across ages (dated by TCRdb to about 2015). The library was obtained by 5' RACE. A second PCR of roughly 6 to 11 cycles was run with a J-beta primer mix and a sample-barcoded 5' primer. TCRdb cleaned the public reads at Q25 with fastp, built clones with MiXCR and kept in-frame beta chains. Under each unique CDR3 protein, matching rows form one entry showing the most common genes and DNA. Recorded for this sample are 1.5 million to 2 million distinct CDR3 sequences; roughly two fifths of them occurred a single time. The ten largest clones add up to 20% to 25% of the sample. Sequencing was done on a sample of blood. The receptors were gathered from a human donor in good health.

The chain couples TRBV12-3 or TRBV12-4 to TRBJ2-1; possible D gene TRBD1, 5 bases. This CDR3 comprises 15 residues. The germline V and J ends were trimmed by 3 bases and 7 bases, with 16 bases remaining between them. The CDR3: CASSFRQGEQNEQFF. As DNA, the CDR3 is TGTGCCAGCAGTTTTCGGCAGGGCGAGCAAAATGAGCAGTTCTTC.

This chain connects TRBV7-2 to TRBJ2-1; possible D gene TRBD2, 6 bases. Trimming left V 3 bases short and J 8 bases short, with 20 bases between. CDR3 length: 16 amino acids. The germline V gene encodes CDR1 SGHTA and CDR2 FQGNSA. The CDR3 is CASSFLRPQWEDEQFF. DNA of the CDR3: TGTGCCAGCAGCTTTCTTAGACCACAATGGGAGGATGAGCAGTTCTTC.

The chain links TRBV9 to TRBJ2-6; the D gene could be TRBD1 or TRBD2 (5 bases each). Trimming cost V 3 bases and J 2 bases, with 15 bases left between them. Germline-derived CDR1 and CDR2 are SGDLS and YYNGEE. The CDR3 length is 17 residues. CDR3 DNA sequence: TGTGCCAGCAGCGAGTCTCAATTGGGGGCTGGGGCCAACGTCCTGACTTTC. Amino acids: CASSESQLGAGANVLTF.

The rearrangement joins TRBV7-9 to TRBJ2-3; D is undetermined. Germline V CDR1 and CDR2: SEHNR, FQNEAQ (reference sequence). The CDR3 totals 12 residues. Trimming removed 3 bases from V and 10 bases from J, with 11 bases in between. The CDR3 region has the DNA TGTGCCAGCAGCTTGATTCTACAAGCGCAGTATTTT. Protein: CASSLILQAQYF.

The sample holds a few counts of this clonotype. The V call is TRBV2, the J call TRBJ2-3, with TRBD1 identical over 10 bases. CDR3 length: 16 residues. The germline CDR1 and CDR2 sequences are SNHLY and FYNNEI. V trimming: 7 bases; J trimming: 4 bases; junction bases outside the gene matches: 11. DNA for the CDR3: TGTGCCAGCAAAGGCCGACAGGGGGCGCGCGCAGATACGCAGTATTTT. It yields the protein CASKGRQGARADTQYF.

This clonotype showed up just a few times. The chain's CDR3 is CASSPTSELEAFF. The CDR3 DNA sequence: TGTGCCAGCTCACCGACGTCTGAACTGGAAGCTTTCTTT. V and J are TRBV18 and TRBJ1-1, with no clear D. The CDR3 loop spans 13 amino acids. With 3 bases removed from V and 8 bases from J, the gap between germline ends came to 13 bases. In germline, CDR1 is KGHSH, CDR2 LQKENI.

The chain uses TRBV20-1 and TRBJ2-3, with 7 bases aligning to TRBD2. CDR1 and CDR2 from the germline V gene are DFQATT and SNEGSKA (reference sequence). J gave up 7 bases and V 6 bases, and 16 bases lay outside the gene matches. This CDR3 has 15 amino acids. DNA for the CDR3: TGCAGTGCACGCGGAGACCGGGGGGAATTATATACGCAGTATTTT. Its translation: CSARGDRGELYTQYF.

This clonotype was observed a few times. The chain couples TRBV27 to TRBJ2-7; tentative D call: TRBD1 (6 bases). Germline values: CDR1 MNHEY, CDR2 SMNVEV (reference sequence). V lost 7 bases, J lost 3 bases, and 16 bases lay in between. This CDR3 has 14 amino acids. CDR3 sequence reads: CASTDHQGNYEQYF. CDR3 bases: TGTGCCAGCACCGATCATCAGGGGAACTACGAGCAGTACTTC.

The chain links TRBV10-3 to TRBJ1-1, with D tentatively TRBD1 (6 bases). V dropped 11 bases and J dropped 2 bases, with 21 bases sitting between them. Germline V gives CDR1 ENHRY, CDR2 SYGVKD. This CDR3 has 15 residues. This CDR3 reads CASSPGGDINTEAFF. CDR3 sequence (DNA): TGTGCCTCAAGCCCTGGGGGGGACATAAACACTGAAGCTTTCTTT.

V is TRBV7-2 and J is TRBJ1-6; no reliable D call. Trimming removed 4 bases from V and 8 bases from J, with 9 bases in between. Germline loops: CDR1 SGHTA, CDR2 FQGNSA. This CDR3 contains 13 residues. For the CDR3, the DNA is TGTGCCAGCAGCTCCATGTTCGATTCACCCCTCCACTTT. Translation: CASSSMFDSPLHF.

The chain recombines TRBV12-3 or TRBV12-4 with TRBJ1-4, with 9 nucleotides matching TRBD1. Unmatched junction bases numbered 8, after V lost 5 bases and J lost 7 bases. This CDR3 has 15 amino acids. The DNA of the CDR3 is TGTGCCAGCAGTCAAATAGACAGGGGGACTGAAAAACTGTTTTTT. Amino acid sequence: CASSQIDRGTEKLFF.

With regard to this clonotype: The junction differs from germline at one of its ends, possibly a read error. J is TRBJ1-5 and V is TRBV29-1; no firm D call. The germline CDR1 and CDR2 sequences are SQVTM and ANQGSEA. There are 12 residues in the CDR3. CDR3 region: CSVQASNRPQHF. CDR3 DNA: TGCAGCGTTCAGGCTAGCAATCGGCCCCAGCATTTT. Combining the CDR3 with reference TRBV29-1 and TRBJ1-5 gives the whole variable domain SAVISQKPSRDICQRGTSLTIQCQVDSQVTMMFWYRQQPGQSLTLIATANQGSEATYESGFVIDKFPISRPNLTFSTLTVSNMSPEDSSIYLCSVQASNRPQHFGDGTRLSIL.

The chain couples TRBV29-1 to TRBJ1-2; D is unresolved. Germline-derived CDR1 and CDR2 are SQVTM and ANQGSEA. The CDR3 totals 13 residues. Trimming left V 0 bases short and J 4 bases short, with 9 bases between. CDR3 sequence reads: CSVEDPELYGYTF. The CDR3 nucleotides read TGCAGCGTTGAAGATCCTGAGCTCTATGGCTACACCTTC.

This CDR3 is CSVRRGTPSADTQYF. The CDR3 region has the DNA TGCAGCGTTAGGAGGGGAACCCCTTCCGCAGATACGCAGTATTTT. V is TRBV29-1 and J is TRBJ2-3; D might be TRBD2 (6 bases). Germline V gene lookup returns CDR1 SQVTM and CDR2 ANQGSEA. Trimming removed 5 bases at V and 4 bases at J, with 19 bases between. This CDR3 comprises 15 residues.

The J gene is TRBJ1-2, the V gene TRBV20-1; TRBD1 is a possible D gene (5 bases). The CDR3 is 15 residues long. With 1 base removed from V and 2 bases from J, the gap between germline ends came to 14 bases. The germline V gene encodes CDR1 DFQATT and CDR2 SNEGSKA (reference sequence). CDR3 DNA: TGCAGTGCTAGAGCTTCAGGAGGGGAGAACTATGGCTACACCTTC. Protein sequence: CSARASGGENYGYTF.

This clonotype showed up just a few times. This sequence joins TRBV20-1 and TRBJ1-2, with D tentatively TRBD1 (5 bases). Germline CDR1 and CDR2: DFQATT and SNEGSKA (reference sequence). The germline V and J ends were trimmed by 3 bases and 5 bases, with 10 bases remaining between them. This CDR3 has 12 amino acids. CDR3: CSASVSGYGYTF. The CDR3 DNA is TGCAGTGCTAGCGTGTCAGGGTATGGCTACACCTTC.

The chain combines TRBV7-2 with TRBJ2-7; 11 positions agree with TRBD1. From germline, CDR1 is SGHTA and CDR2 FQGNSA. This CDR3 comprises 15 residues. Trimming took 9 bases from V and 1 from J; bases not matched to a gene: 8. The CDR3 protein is CASWPGTGGSYEQYF. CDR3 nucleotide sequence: TGTGCCAGTTGGCCCGGGACAGGGGGTTCCTACGAGCAGTACTTC. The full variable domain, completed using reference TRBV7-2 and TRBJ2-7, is GAGVSQSPSNKVTEKGKDVELRCDPISGHTALYWYRQSLGQGLEFLIYFQGNSAPDKSGLPSDRFSAERTGGSVSTLTIQRTQQEDSAVYLCASWPGTGGSYEQYFGPGTRLTVT.

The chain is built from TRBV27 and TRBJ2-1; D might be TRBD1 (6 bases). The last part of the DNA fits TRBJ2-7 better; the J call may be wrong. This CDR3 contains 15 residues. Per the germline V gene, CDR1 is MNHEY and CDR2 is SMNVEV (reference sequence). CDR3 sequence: CASSLLDSHENEQYF. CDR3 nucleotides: TGTGCCAGCAGTTTGTTGGACAGTCATGAAAATGAGCAGTACTTC.

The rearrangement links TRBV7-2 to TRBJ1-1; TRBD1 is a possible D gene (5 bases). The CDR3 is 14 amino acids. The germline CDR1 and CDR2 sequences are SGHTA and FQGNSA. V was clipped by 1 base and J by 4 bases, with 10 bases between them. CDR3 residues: CASSLDKGSTEAFF. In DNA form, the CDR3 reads TGTGCCAGCAGCTTAGACAAGGGGAGCACTGAAGCTTTCTTT.

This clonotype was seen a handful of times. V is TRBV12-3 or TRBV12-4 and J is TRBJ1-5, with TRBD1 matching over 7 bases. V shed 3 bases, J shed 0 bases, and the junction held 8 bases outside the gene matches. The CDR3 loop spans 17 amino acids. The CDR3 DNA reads TGTGCCAGCAGTTTTTTATACAGGGGCTATAGCAATCAGCCCCAGCATTTT. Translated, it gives CASSFLYRGYSNQPQHF.

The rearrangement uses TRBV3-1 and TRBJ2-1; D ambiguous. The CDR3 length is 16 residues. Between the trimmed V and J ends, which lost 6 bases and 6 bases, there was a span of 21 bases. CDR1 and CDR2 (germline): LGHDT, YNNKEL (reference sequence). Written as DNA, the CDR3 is TGTGCCAGCAGTTACTCGATCGCCATCCCCCCCAATGAGCAGTTCTTC. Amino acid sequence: CASSYSIAIPPNEQFF.

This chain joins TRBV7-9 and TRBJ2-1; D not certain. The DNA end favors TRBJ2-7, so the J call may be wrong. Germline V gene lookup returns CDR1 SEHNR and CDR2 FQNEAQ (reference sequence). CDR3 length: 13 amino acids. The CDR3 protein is CASSSLTYNEQYF. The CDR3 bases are TGTGCCAGCAGCTCTCTCACCTACAATGAGCAGTACTTC.

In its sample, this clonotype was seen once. CDR3 bases: TGTGCCACCAGTGATTTGGGTCATCGGGTTGGCTACACCTTC. Encoded protein: CATSDLGHRVGYTF. J is TRBJ1-2 and V is TRBV24-1; D ambiguous. Germline CDR1 and CDR2: KGHDR and SFDVKD. The ends were cut back, 0 bases at V and 7 bases at J, with 11 bases in the middle. This CDR3 is 14 amino acids long.

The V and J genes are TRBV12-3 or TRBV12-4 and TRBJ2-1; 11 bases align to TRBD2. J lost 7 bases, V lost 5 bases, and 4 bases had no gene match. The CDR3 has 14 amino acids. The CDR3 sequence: CASSTSGGANEQFF. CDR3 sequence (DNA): TGTGCCAGCAGTACTAGCGGGGGTGCGAATGAGCAGTTCTTC.

CDR3 in DNA: TGCGCCAGCAGCTTGGTCGGGGTACCTTTCACTGAAGCTTTCTTT. Amino acids: CASSLVGVPFTEAFF. The chain has TRBV5-1 and TRBJ1-1; D is unresolved. Germline-derived CDR1 and CDR2 are SGHRS and YFSETQ. Trimming removed 0 bases at V and 4 bases at J, with 13 bases between. CDR3 size: 15 residues.

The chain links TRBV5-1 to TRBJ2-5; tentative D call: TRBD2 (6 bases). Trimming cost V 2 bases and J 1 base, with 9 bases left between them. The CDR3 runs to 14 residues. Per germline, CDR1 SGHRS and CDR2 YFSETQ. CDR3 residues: CASSFTGSQETQYF. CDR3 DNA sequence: TGCGCCAGCAGCTTTACCGGGAGCCAAGAGACCCAGTACTTC.

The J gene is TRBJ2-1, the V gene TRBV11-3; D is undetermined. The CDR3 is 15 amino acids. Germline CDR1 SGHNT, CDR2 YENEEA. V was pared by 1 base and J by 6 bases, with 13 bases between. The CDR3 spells CASSLVTRKLNEQFF. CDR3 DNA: TGTGCCAGCAGCTTAGTCACCCGTAAACTCAATGAGCAGTTCTTC.

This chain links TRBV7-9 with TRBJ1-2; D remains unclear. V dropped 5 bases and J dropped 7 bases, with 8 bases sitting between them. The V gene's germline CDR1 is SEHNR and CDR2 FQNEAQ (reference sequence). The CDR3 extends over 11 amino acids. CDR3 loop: CASSQMGGYTF. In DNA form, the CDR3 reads TGTGCCAGCAGCCAGATGGGTGGCTACACCTTC.

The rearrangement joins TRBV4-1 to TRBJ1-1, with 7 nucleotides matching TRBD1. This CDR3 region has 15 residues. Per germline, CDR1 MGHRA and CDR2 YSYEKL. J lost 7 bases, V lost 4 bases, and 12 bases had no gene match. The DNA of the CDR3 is TGCGCCAGCAGCCTCCATGGGACAGAACAAGGTGAAGCTTTCTTT. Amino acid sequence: CASSLHGTEQGEAFF.

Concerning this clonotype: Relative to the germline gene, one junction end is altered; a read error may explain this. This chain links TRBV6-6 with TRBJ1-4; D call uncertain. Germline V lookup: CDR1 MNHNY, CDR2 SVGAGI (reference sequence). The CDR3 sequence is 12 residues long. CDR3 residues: CASRPETEKRFF. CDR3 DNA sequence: TGTGCCAGCAGACCTGAGACGGAAAAACGGTTTTTT.